This record concerns one TCR beta chain sequence. Its antigen is not known. This entry belongs to a study of T cell repertoires in cytomegalovirus infection. Study details: Evidence of both CMV infection and a matching HLA type came from public TCR beta signatures. Study-level results: Of the TCR beta families, the public ones yielded a cumulative frequency that identified carriers of CMV plus the relevant HLA. The ex vivo response was dominated by HLA-C-restricted CMV-specific TCR beta clonotypes.

In TCRdb, the reads were re-called with MiXCR into one record per CDR3 protein. Of about 740,000 distinct CDR3 sequences in the sample, approximately 40% are singletons; the top ten hold 2.5% to 3.5%. The CDR3 covers 15 residues. The germline V gene has CDR1 SQVTM and CDR2 ANQGSEA. The V end was cut by 2 bases, the J end by 5 bases, with 18 bases between. The receptor's source is a human donor in good health (CMV status not recorded). Some clones in this sample may be carry-over from other donors' samples. This chain connects TRBV29-1 to TRBJ2-5, with D perhaps TRBD1 (5 bases). Sample: PBMCs. The DNA of the CDR3 is TGCAGCGTTGAAAGGGGCTCAGGGTACGACGAGACCCAGTACTTC. This codes for CSVERGSGYDETQYF. The whole variable domain, remainder taken from reference TRBV29-1 and TRBJ2-5, is SAVISQKPSRDICQRGTSLTIQCQVDSQVTMMFWYRQQPGQSLTLIATANQGSEATYESGFVIDKFPISRPNLTFSTLTVSNMSPEDSSIYLCSVERGSGYDETQYFGPGTRLLVL.